These 9 T cell receptor beta chains were all obtained from the same sample, sequenced in a study of radiotherapy plus CTLA-4 blockade in lung cancer (dated by TCRdb to 2016 to 2018). The receptor library was made with the immunoSEQ multiplex PCR assay. The table was pulled from immuneACCESS by TCRdb, which kept in-frame rearrangements only. Such tables lose some clones; where checked, under half of the loss comes from unresolved V genes, and the rest has no known cause. The sample table shows roughly 45,000 clones, and approximately 62% are seen once. Of the sample, about 18% is held by the ten largest clones. The specimen was peripheral blood, collected from a patient treated with radiotherapy plus ipilimumab. The receptor set was obtained from a human donor with non-small cell lung cancer who had a partial response to radiotherapy plus ipilimumab.

This clone was detected only once. This chain joins TRBV11-2 and TRBJ2-7; 8 bases are shared with TRBD1. The CDR3 has 15 amino acids. Losses at the gene ends were 3 bases for V and 2 bases for J; bases not matched to a gene: 6. Germline values: CDR1 SGHAT, CDR2 FQNNGV. In DNA, the CDR3 is TGTGCCAGCAGCTTGTACAGGGGGAAGACCTACGAGCAGTACTTC. Its translation is CASSLYRGKTYEQYF.

V and J are TRBV2 and TRBJ2-5; 9 bases fit TRBD2. Trimming removed 7 bases from V and 5 bases from J; junction bases left unmatched: 5. Per the germline V gene, CDR1 is SNHLY and CDR2 is FYNNEI. This CDR3 region has 13 residues. CDR3 region: CASTGLASETQYF. The CDR3 region has the DNA TGTGCCAGCACGGGACTAGCATCGGAGACCCAGTACTTC.

This sequence joins TRBV5-4 and TRBJ1-1; 8 nucleotides agree with TRBD1. The ends lost 3 bases at V and 3 bases at J; junction bases unmatched: 7. This CDR3 spans 15 amino acids. Germline loops: CDR1 SGHNT, CDR2 YYREEE (reference sequence). The CDR3 spells CASSWRDRRYTEAFF. In nucleotides, the CDR3 is TGTGCCAGCAGCTGGCGGGACAGGAGGTACACTGAAGCTTTCTTT.

This clone has a handful of counts. The chain has TRBV5-4 and TRBJ2-5, with 8 positions matching TRBD2. Per germline, CDR1 SGHNT and CDR2 YYREEE (reference sequence). The CDR3 has 16 amino acids. J gave up 3 bases and V 4 bases, and 11 bases lay outside the gene matches. CDR3: CASSPVGGRGEETQYF. In DNA form, the CDR3 reads TGTGCCAGCAGCCCGGTGGGAGGGCGGGGGGAAGAGACCCAGTACTTC. Together with reference TRBV5-4 and TRBJ2-5, the CDR3 gives the full variable domain: ETGVTQSPTHLIKTRGQQVTLRCSSQSGHNTVSWYQQALGQGPQFIFQYYREEENGRGNFPPRFSGLQFPNYSSELNVNALELDDSALYLCASSPVGGRGEETQYFGPGTRLLVL.

This rearrangement joins TRBV6-6 to TRBJ2-7; 7 nucleotides agree with TRBD1. Trimming took 6 bases from V and 0 from J; bases not matched to a gene: 11. Germline CDR1 MNHNY, CDR2 SVGAGI (reference sequence). The CDR3 covers 16 residues. CDR3 loop: CASSPGTAQNSYEQYF. The CDR3 nucleotides read TGTGCCAGCAGCCCAGGGACAGCCCAAAACTCCTACGAGCAGTACTTC.

A single count supports this clone. V and J are TRBV6-5 and TRBJ2-3, with unresolved D. The CDR3 is 12 residues long. Per germline, CDR1 MNHEY and CDR2 SVGAGI. The V end lost 6 bases, the J end lost 4 bases, and 8 bases lay between the germline ends. The CDR3 loop is CASRTEADTQYF. CDR3 in DNA: TGTGCCAGCAGGACCGAGGCAGATACGCAGTATTTT.

The V call is TRBV4-3, the J call TRBJ1-6, with unresolved D. V lost 0 bases, J lost 13 bases, and 10 bases lay in between. There are 13 residues in the CDR3. Germline lookup yields CDR1 LGHNA and CDR2 YSLEER. CDR3 loop: CASSQDYSMPLHF. The CDR3 coding sequence is TGCGCCAGCAGCCAAGATTACAGTATGCCCCTCCACTTT.

The V and J genes are TRBV5-1 and TRBJ2-7; 8 nucleotides agree with TRBD2. After removal of 4 bases from V and 5 bases from J, the junction contained 11 bases not matched to a gene. This CDR3 is built from 15 residues. CDR1 and CDR2 (germline): SGHRS, YFSETQ. DNA of the CDR3: TGCGCCAGCAGCGTCGGGGGGGGTACGGACCACGAGCAGTACTTC. Its translation: CASSVGGGTDHEQYF.

The V and J genes are TRBV4-2 and TRBJ1-2, with a possible D match to TRBD1 (6 bases). Trimming removed 0 bases from V and 3 bases from J, with 11 bases in between. Germline assignment: CDR1 LGHNA and CDR2 YNFKEQ. This CDR3 is built from 15 residues. CDR3 sequence: CASSQDNNRDYGYTF. The CDR3 bases are TGTGCCAGCAGCCAAGATAATAACAGGGACTATGGCTACACCTTC.